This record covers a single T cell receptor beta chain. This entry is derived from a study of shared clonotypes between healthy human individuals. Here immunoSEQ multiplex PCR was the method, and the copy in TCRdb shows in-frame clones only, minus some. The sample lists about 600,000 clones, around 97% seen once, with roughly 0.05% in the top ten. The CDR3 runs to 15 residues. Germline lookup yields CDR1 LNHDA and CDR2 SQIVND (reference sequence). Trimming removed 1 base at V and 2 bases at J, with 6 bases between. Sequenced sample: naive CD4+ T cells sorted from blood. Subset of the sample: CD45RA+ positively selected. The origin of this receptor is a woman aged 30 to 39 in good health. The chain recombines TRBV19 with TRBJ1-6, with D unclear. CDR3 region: CASSIAGTYNSPLHF. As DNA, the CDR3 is TGTGCCAGTAGTATAGCGGGGACCTATAATTCACCCCTCCACTTT.